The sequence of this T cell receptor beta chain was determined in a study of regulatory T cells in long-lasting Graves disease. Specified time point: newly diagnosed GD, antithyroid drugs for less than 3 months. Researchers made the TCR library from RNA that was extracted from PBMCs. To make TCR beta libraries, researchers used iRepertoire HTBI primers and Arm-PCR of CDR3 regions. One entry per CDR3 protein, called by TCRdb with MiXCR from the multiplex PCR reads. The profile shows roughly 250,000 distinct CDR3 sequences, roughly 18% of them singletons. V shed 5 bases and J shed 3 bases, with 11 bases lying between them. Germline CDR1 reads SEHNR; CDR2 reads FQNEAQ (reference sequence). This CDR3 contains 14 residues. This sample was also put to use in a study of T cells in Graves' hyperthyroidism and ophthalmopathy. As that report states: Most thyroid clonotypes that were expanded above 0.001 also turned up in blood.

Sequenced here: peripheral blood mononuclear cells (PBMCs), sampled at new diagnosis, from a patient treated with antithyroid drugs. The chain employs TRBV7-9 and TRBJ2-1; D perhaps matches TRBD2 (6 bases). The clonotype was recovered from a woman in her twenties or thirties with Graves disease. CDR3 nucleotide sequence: TGTGCCAGCAGCGGGGGGAGCTACTACAATGAGCAGTTCTTC. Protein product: CASSGGSYYNEQFF.